There are a few counts of the clone carrying this T cell receptor beta chain. As yet, its antigen is unknown. Donors had nominal health at sampling but likely had unrecorded immune exposures. The CDR3 runs to 15 residues. The germline gives CDR1 LNHDA, CDR2 SQIVND (reference sequence). J was trimmed by 4 bases and V by 5 bases; bases with no gene match: 8. Primers: 60 Vbeta forward and 13 Jbeta reverse. Measured with immunoSEQ multiplex PCR; TCRdb has only the in-frame clones, and not every one. Among around 100,000 clones listed, around 68% were seen once. These data are taken from a study of cytomegalovirus exposure and HLA in healthy donors. Findings and caveats of the study: Presence/absence analysis assumed near-uniform sequencing depth across donors. Immune exposure data for these donors was limited to CMV serostatus.

What was sequenced was PBMCs. This rearrangement joins TRBV19 to TRBJ1-2; 9 nucleotides align to TRBD1. The TCR was taken from a woman in her 40s in good health and CMV-seropositive. The CDR3 region has the DNA TGTGCCAGTAGTGAGAACAGGGGGCAGGTCTATGGCTACACCTTC. This sequence encodes CASSENRGQVYGYTF. The entire variable domain, with the rest obtained from reference TRBV19 and TRBJ1-2, is as follows: DGGITQSPKYLFRKEGQNVTLSCEQNLNHDAMYWYRQDPGQGLRLIYYSQIVNDFQKGDIAEGYSVSREKKESFPLTVTSAQKNPTAFYLCASSENRGQVYGYTFGSGTRLTVV.